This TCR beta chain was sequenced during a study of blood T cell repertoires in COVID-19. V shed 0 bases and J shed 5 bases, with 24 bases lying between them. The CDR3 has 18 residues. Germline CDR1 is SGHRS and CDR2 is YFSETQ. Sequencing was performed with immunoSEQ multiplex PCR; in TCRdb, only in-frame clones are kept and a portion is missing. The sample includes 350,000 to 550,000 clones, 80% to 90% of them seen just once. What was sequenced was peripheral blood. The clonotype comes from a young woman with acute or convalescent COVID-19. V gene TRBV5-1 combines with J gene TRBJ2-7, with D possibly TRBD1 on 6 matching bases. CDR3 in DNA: TGCGCCAGCAGCTTGGCACTGAGCTACGGACAGTCCCCCCACGAGCAGTACTTC. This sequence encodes CASSLALSYGQSPHEQYF.